Listed here are 14 T cell receptor beta chains from one sample, sequenced in a study of T cell repertoires in cytomegalovirus infection. TCRdb processed the reads anew with MiXCR; each CDR3 protein has one entry. The sample carries fewer than 550,000 distinct CDR3 sequences, more than 15% recorded once. Sequences were obtained from CD8+ T cells from PBMCs. The receptor source for this set is a human donor in good health (CMV status not recorded). Some clones in this sample may be carry-over from other donors' samples.

This clonotype was counted between two and nine times. The chain couples TRBV10-3 to TRBJ1-2; D is ambiguous. The CDR3 is made up of 18 amino acids. Germline V lookup: CDR1 ENHRY, CDR2 SYGVKD. Trimming cost V 0 bases and J 2 bases, with 19 bases left between them. The CDR3 loop is CAISESAEVETKNYGYTF. In DNA, the CDR3 is TGTGCCATCAGTGAGTCGGCGGAGGTAGAAACCAAAAACTATGGCTACACCTTC.

This clonotype has a handful of counts. The rearrangement uses TRBV28 and TRBJ1-3; D is possibly TRBD1 (6 bases). Trimming took off 5 bases at V and 0 bases at J, with 8 bases between the two ends. CDR3 length: 14 residues. The germline gives CDR1 MDHEN, CDR2 SYDVKM. The CDR3: CASSVQGSGNTIYF. CDR3 nucleotide sequence: TGTGCCAGCAGTGTACAGGGCTCTGGAAACACCATATATTTT.

In this sample, this clonotype turned up many times. The chain couples TRBV28 to TRBJ1-5; the D gene is possibly TRBD1 (5 bases). The germline V gene encodes CDR1 MDHEN and CDR2 SYDVKM. This CDR3 has 19 residues. The V and J ends lost 2 bases and 1 base respectively, with 21 bases between them. CDR3 bases: TGTGCCAGCAGTTTAGAGGCAGGGACGACTATTAGGAGCAATCAGCCCCAGCATTTT. Translation: CASSLEAGTTIRSNQPQHF.

In this sample, this clonotype turned up a few times. The chain is built from TRBV7-9 and TRBJ2-7, with D unresolved. The CDR3 is made up of 13 amino acids. Trimming removed 3 bases at V and 2 bases at J, with 8 bases between. Germline V gene lookup returns CDR1 SEHNR and CDR2 FQNEAQ (reference sequence). This CDR3 reads CASSFKGTYEQYF. The DNA for the CDR3 is TGTGCCAGCAGCTTTAAAGGGACCTACGAGCAGTACTTC. Filled out from reference TRBV7-9 and TRBJ2-7, the complete variable domain reads DTGVSQNPRHKITKRGQNVTFRCDPISEHNRLYWYRQTLGQGPEFLTYFQNEAQLEKSRLLSDRFSAERPKGSFSTLEIQRTEQGDSAMYLCASSFKGTYEQYFGPGTRLTVT.

This clonotype was observed a few times. The rearrangement links TRBV27 to TRBJ2-6, with 9 bases aligning to TRBD1. CDR1 and CDR2 from the germline V gene are MNHEY and SMNVEV (reference sequence). CDR3 size: 17 residues. The ends lost 5 bases at V and 0 bases at J; junction bases unmatched: 5. CDR3 in amino acids: CASSGTGKFSGANVLTF. The CDR3 DNA reads TGTGCCAGCAGTGGGACAGGGAAATTCTCTGGGGCCAACGTCCTGACTTTC.

This clonotype was observed at least ten times. The chain employs TRBV7-9 and TRBJ2-7; 7 nucleotides line up with TRBD1. The J segment lost 4 bases and the V segment lost 5 bases, leaving 8 bases of the junction unmatched. CDR3 length: 14 amino acids. Germline assignment: CDR1 SEHNR and CDR2 FQNEAQ (reference sequence). The CDR3 sequence is CASSRTGVEYEQYF. The CDR3, as DNA: TGTGCCAGCAGCCGCACAGGGGTCGAGTACGAGCAGTACTTC.

This clonotype has only a few counts. The rearrangement links TRBV29-1 to TRBJ2-5, with 9 bases that match TRBD1. The CDR3 covers 15 residues. V dropped 8 bases and J dropped 2; count of bases not matched to a gene: 12. CDR1 is SQVTM and CDR2 is ANQGSEA in the germline V gene. The CDR3: CSPCKLDRGQETQYF. The CDR3 DNA reads as TGCAGCCCTTGCAAACTAGACAGGGGGCAAGAGACCCAGTACTTC.

In this sample, this clonotype turned up many times. The V and J genes are TRBV19 and TRBJ1-1; D possibly corresponds to TRBD1 (5 bases). Trimming pared 8 bases from V and 7 bases from J, leaving 11 bases between. The CDR3 has 11 residues. CDR1 LNHDA and CDR2 SQIVND come from the germline V gene (reference sequence). CDR3 residues: CASWQGDEAFF. The CDR3 DNA is TGTGCCAGTTGGCAGGGTGATGAAGCTTTCTTT.

The table lists this clonotype with a few counts. The rearrangement uses TRBV5-6 and TRBJ2-3, with TRBD2 matching over 12 bases. Germline CDR1 SGHDT, CDR2 YYEEEE. The CDR3 is 17 residues long. J lost 1 base, V lost 4 bases, and 7 bases had no gene match. CDR3 residues: CASSAGLAGSGTDTQYF. The CDR3 bases are TGTGCCAGCAGCGCCGGACTAGCGGGAAGTGGCACAGATACGCAGTATTTT.

At least ten counts were recorded for this clonotype. This chain joins TRBV12-5 and TRBJ1-1; 8 positions match TRBD1. Germline loops: CDR1 LGHNT, CDR2 FRNRAP. The CDR3 loop spans 13 amino acids. V was clipped by 1 base and J by 8 bases; unmatched bases: 3. The CDR3 protein is CASGLGQGTEAFF. DNA for the CDR3: TGTGCTAGTGGTTTGGGACAGGGGACAGAAGCTTTCTTT.

There are many counts of this clonotype. J is TRBJ1-1 and V is TRBV6-1; D remains unclear. In germline, CDR1 is MNHNS, CDR2 SASEGT. V lost 7 bases and J 2 bases, leaving 11 bases between the germline ends. The CDR3 is 13 amino acids. The CDR3 nucleotides are TGTGCCAGCATATCGACTCTTAACACTGAAGCTTTCTTT. Its protein product is CASISTLNTEAFF.

This clonotype was detected many times. V is TRBV6-5 and J is TRBJ2-7; perhaps TRBD2 as D (5 bases). Trimming shortened V by 0 bases and J by 3 bases, and 12 bases separated the two germline ends. Germline lookup yields CDR1 MNHEY and CDR2 SVGAGI. The CDR3 sequence is 15 residues long. CDR3: CASSYSSTRLYEQYF. The DNA for the CDR3 is TGTGCCAGCAGTTACTCGAGTACTAGACTCTACGAGCAGTACTTC.

In the case of this clonotype: A junction boundary mismatches the germline segment, possibly from a read error. This sequence joins TRBV20-1 and TRBJ2-7; 8 bases are a match to TRBD2. Germline lookup yields CDR1 DFQATT and CDR2 SNEGSKA (reference sequence). This CDR3 spans 17 amino acids. CDR3 nucleotide sequence: TGCAGTGCCAGAGGATTGGGCGGGGGGAAAGAGGACTACGAGCAGTACTTC. It yields the protein CSARGLGGGKEDYEQYF.

The sample holds a few counts of this clonotype. The chain has TRBV25-1 and TRBJ2-2; 8 bases are shared with TRBD2. This CDR3 spans 16 amino acids. V shed 4 bases, J shed 4 bases, and the junction held 8 bases outside the gene matches. CDR1 is MGHDK and CDR2 is SYGVNS in the germline V gene. This CDR3 reads CASSGNYGRATGELFF. Here the CDR3 DNA reads TGTGCCAGCAGTGGGAATTACGGGAGGGCCACCGGGGAGCTGTTTTTT.